Each of the 29 T cell receptor beta chains below was sequenced from the same sample in a study of blood T cell repertoires in COVID-19. Some clones are missing from TCRdb's copy, which holds only in-frame ones; the method was immunoSEQ multiplex PCR. This sample yields 70,000 or so clones, of which around 86% are seen a single time; about a tenth belongs to the top ten. Sequencing was done on a sample of peripheral blood. Source of these receptors: a woman aged 18 to 35 with acute or convalescent COVID-19.

The chain is built from TRBV3-1 (or the pseudogene TRBV3-2) and TRBJ1-4, with TRBD1 identical over 7 bases. Germline V gives CDR1 LGHDT, CDR2 YNNKEL (reference sequence). CDR3 length: 16 residues. V lost 0 bases and J lost 7; bases outside the gene matches: 8. This CDR3 reads CASSQDVSRGIEKLFF. The CDR3 bases are TGTGCCAGCAGCCAAGATGTGTCCAGGGGGATTGAAAAACTGTTTTTT.

This chain joins TRBV19 and TRBJ2-3, with a possible D match to TRBD1 (6 bases). Trimming pared 5 bases from V and 6 bases from J, leaving 15 bases between. Germline CDR1 and CDR2: LNHDA and SQIVND (reference sequence). The CDR3 contains 14 residues. Here the CDR3 reads CASSVSRGSDTQYF. CDR3 sequence (DNA): TGTGCCAGTAGTGTCAGCAGGGGTAGTGATACGCAGTATTTT.

The V call is TRBV11-2, the J call TRBJ2-1, with a weak D call TRBD2 (6 bases). V lost 2 bases and J lost 9, with 14 bases in between. Germline V gene sequence: CDR1 SGHAT, CDR2 FQNNGV. CDR3 length: 14 residues. CDR3 amino acids: CASSLQPGVSEQFF. The CDR3 DNA sequence: TGTGCCAGCAGCTTACAACCGGGGGTCAGTGAGCAGTTCTTC.

The chain has TRBV4-3 and TRBJ2-2, with TRBD2 matching 7 bases. Germline lookup yields CDR1 LGHNA and CDR2 YSLEER. The CDR3 is 15 residues long. The V segment lost 4 bases and the J segment 6 bases; nucleotides outside the gene matches: 8. DNA for the CDR3: TGCGCCAGCAGCCTACTAGCGCCGGGATCCGGGGAGCTGTTTTTT. As protein: CASSLLAPGSGELFF.

This chain joins TRBV28 and TRBJ2-3; 9 bases map to TRBD2. The J segment lost 2 bases and the V segment lost 6 bases, leaving 9 bases of the junction unmatched. Looked up from germline, CDR1 is MDHEN and CDR2 is SYDVKM. The CDR3 covers 16 residues. Here the CDR3 DNA reads TGTGCCAGCAGCCACTCCCGCGGGGGGGCCACAGATACGCAGTATTTT. Translating gives CASSHSRGGATDTQYF.

V usage is TRBV5-1 and J usage is TRBJ2-2; 10 bases line up with TRBD1. CDR1 and CDR2 from the germline V gene are SGHRS and YFSETQ. The ends lost 2 bases at V and 7 bases at J; junction bases unmatched: 2. The CDR3 consists of 14 residues. The DNA of the CDR3 is TGCGCCAGCAGCTTAGGGACAGGGGTCGGGGAGCTGTTTTTT. Translation gives CASSLGTGVGELFF.

The J gene is TRBJ1-2, the V gene TRBV6-1; D is uncertain. The V gene lost 1 base and the J gene lost 5 bases, with 8 bases spanning the gap. The CDR3 runs to 13 residues. Germline V lookup: CDR1 MNHNS, CDR2 SASEGT. The CDR3 is CASSEDSFYGYTF. In nucleotides, the CDR3 is TGTGCCAGCAGTGAAGACAGCTTTTATGGCTACACCTTC.

The chain joins TRBV6-5 to TRBJ2-3; 8 bases align to TRBD2. Germline CDR1 is MNHEY and CDR2 is SVGAGI. This CDR3 has 15 amino acids. V dropped 0 bases and J dropped 5; count of bases not matched to a gene: 4. CDR3 coding DNA: TGTGCCAGCAGTTACTCAGCGGGAGCGATAGATACGCAGTATTTT. Encoded protein: CASSYSAGAIDTQYF.

The V and J genes are TRBV18 and TRBJ1-1; D is unresolved. Trimming took 2 bases from V and 0 from J, leaving 10 bases between them. The CDR3 is 15 residues long. Germline V gene data show CDR1 as KGHSH and CDR2 as LQKENI. The DNA for the CDR3 is TGTGCCAGCTCACCAGAGGGTTGGATGAACACTGAAGCTTTCTTT. Its translation: CASSPEGWMNTEAFF.

V gene TRBV7-9 combines with J gene TRBJ2-1; D is perhaps TRBD1 (5 bases). CDR3 length equals 14 residues. V gave up 1 base and J gave up 6 bases, with 10 bases separating them. Germline V gene sequence: CDR1 SEHNR, CDR2 FQNEAQ (reference sequence). CDR3 DNA sequence: TGTGCCAGCAGCTTAGGCGACAGCTCCAATGAGCAGTTCTTC. Its protein is CASSLGDSSNEQFF.

For this clone: The junction and the germline gene differ at one end; a read error may be behind it. This sequence joins TRBV27 and TRBJ2-1; 11 bases are a match to TRBD1. The germline gives CDR1 MNHEY, CDR2 SMNVEV (reference sequence). The CDR3 loop spans 19 amino acids. CDR3 nucleotides: TGTGCCAGCATGTTAGGGACAGGGGGACTCGGGGAGGAACCCAATCAGCAGTTCTTC. Translated, it gives CASMLGTGGLGEEPNQQFF.

This rearrangement joins TRBV6-5 to TRBJ1-2, with 8 bases identical to TRBD1. The CDR3 sequence is 15 residues long. Per germline, CDR1 MNHEY and CDR2 SVGAGI. With 6 bases clipped from V and 6 bases from J, the junction kept 12 bases outside the gene matches. The CDR3 DNA follows: TGTGCCAGCAGATCCCACAGTGAGACAGGGGATGGCTACACCTTC. It codes for CASRSHSETGDGYTF.

This clone has only a few counts. The J gene is TRBJ2-2, the V gene TRBV4-1; D unclear. The CDR3 contains 16 residues. CDR1 and CDR2 from the germline V gene are MGHRA and YSYEKL. The germline V and J ends were trimmed by 1 base and 2 bases, with 11 bases remaining between them. The CDR3, as DNA: TGCGCCAGCAGCCAAGTTCCTATGAGAAACACCGGGGAGCTGTTTTTT. It translates to CASSQVPMRNTGELFF.

J is TRBJ1-2 and V is TRBV28, with no clear D. Germline CDR1 MDHEN, CDR2 SYDVKM. Between the trimmed V and J ends, which lost 4 bases and 6 bases, there was a span of 12 bases. The CDR3 is 13 amino acids. CDR3 sequence reads: CASSSPQTHGYTF. The CDR3, as DNA: TGTGCCAGCAGTTCTCCACAGACCCATGGCTACACCTTC.

The chain couples TRBV28 to TRBJ1-2, with 7 positions matching TRBD1. The CDR3 runs to 14 residues. Germline CDR1 MDHEN, CDR2 SYDVKM. Unmatched junction bases numbered 12, after V lost 6 bases and J lost 8 bases. CDR3 bases: TGTGCCAGCAGAGTAGGACAGGAGGTTTCAGGCTACACCTTC. This sequence encodes CASRVGQEVSGYTF.

This CDR3 reads CASSLVAGAVTDTQYF. DNA of the CDR3: TGTGCCAGCAGCTTAGTAGCGGGGGCAGTCACAGATACGCAGTATTTT. This sequence joins TRBV7-2 and TRBJ2-3, with TRBD2 matching 9 bases. V was clipped by 1 base and J by 2 bases; unmatched bases: 4. Germline lookup yields CDR1 SGHTA and CDR2 FQGNSA. The CDR3 runs 16 residues. Together with reference TRBV7-2 and TRBJ2-3, the CDR3 gives the full variable domain: GAGVSQSPSNKVTEKGKDVELRCDPISGHTALYWYRQSLGQGLEFLIYFQGNSAPDKSGLPSDRFSAERTGGSVSTLTIQRTQQEDSAVYLCASSLVAGAVTDTQYFGPGTRLTVL.

The chain recombines TRBV6-2 or TRBV6-3 with TRBJ1-6; 7 bases match TRBD1. CDR3 length: 18 amino acids. Germline lookup yields CDR1 MNHEY and CDR2 SVGEGT. V was clipped by 5 bases and J by 5 bases; unmatched bases: 15. CDR3 coding DNA: TGTGCCAGCAGTACCTTTACGGCCGGGACAGAGAATAATTCACCCCTCCACTTT. Its protein product is CASSTFTAGTENNSPLHF.

The V call is TRBV5-1, the J call TRBJ2-2; no reliable D call. Between the trimmed V and J ends, which lost 0 bases and 1 base, there was a span of 4 bases. There are 14 residues in the CDR3. The V gene's germline CDR1 is SGHRS and CDR2 YFSETQ. CDR3 region: CASSLAQNTGELFF. CDR3 bases: TGCGCCAGCAGCTTGGCCCAGAACACCGGGGAGCTGTTTTTT.

This chain uses TRBV10-2 with TRBJ1-1; D perhaps matches TRBD1 (5 bases). Germline V gene data show CDR1 as WSHSY and CDR2 as SAAADI. The CDR3 totals 14 residues. Deletions cut 4 bases from V and 3 bases from J, with 12 bases between. The CDR3 DNA reads as TGCGCCAGCAGTGTTGGGGGAGGGGACACTGAAGCTTTCTTT. It is translated as CASSVGGGDTEAFF.

This clone has only one observation. The chain employs TRBV2 and TRBJ1-1; 7 bases fit TRBD1. J gave up 2 bases and V 5 bases, and 8 bases lay outside the gene matches. This CDR3 has 15 residues. The germline V gene encodes CDR1 SNHLY and CDR2 FYNNEI. In DNA form, the CDR3 reads TGTGCCAGCAGTTTAAGGACAGGCACTAACACTGAAGCTTTCTTT. Translated: CASSLRTGTNTEAFF.

The V call is TRBV25-1, the J call TRBJ2-1; tentative D call: TRBD1 (6 bases). This CDR3 is 13 amino acids long. Trimming removed 3 bases from V and 8 bases from J, with 11 bases in between. The germline CDR1 and CDR2 sequences are MGHDK and SYGVNS. CDR3 region: CASSEPGVYEQFF. CDR3 sequence (DNA): TGTGCCAGCAGTGAGCCAGGGGTTTATGAGCAGTTCTTC.

The chain combines TRBV4-3 with TRBJ2-6; D perhaps matches TRBD1 (5 bases). Trimming took 0 bases from V and 2 from J, leaving 8 bases between them. The CDR3 extends over 16 amino acids. CDR1 and CDR2 (germline): LGHNA, YSLEER. CDR3 sequence: CASSQDPRAGANVLTF. The CDR3 DNA reads TGCGCCAGCAGCCAAGATCCCAGGGCTGGGGCCAACGTCCTGACTTTC.

This chain joins TRBV5-4 and TRBJ2-5; TRBD2 matches at 11 bases. CDR1 and CDR2 (germline): SGHNT, YYREEE (reference sequence). The CDR3 runs to 16 residues. V shed 3 bases, J shed 4 bases, and the junction held 8 bases outside the gene matches. The CDR3 DNA is TGTGCCAGCAGCTCCCGGACTAGCGGGCCGGGAGAGACCCAGTACTTC. Translation gives CASSSRTSGPGETQYF.

The chain uses TRBV5-6 and TRBJ1-1; maybe TRBD1 (6 bases). CDR1 and CDR2 (germline): SGHDT, YYEEEE. V was cut by 0 bases and J by 5 bases, with 17 bases left in between. This CDR3 has 16 residues. CDR3 nucleotide sequence: TGTGCCAGCAGCTTGGCCGGGGGGACAAGTTGGACTGAAGCTTTCTTT. Its protein product is CASSLAGGTSWTEAFF.

This rearrangement joins TRBV28 to TRBJ2-3; 14 bases map to TRBD2. The V and J ends lost 6 bases and 9 bases, in that order; junction bases with no gene match: 8. This CDR3 has 15 residues. Germline-derived CDR1 and CDR2 are MDHEN and SYDVKM. CDR3 in DNA: TGTGCCAGCAGCACGACTAGCGGGGGGGCCGAGACGCAGTATTTT. Its protein is CASSTTSGGAETQYF.

This clone was seen only once. The gene calls are TRBV2 and TRBJ2-3; possibly TRBD2 for D (6 bases). The V gene lost 1 base and the J gene lost 8 bases, with 10 bases spanning the gap. This CDR3 is 13 amino acids long. Germline loops: CDR1 SNHLY, CDR2 FYNNEI. The CDR3 nucleotides read TGTGCCAGCAGTGAAGGACTCGGGGGTACGCAGTATTTT. Translating it yields CASSEGLGGTQYF.

This clone came up a few times. The chain carries TRBV30 and TRBJ1-4; D gene ambiguous. Germline V gene sequence: CDR1 GTSNPN, CDR2 SVGIG (reference sequence). The ends were cut back, 4 bases at V and 6 bases at J, with 9 bases in the middle. The CDR3 runs 12 residues. The CDR3 DNA reads as TGTGCCTGGATGCGGGGAGATGAAAAACTGTTTTTT. Residues: CAWMRGDEKLFF.

The chain links TRBV19 to TRBJ1-2; 7 bases map to TRBD1. CDR3 length: 14 residues. CDR1 is LNHDA and CDR2 is SQIVND in the germline V gene (reference sequence). The trim removed 2 bases at V and 8 bases at J, leaving 8 bases unmatched. CDR3 DNA sequence: TGTGCCAGTAGTATACAGGGGGAATCGGGAGGCTACACCTTC. Its translation is CASSIQGESGGYTF.

The rearrangement uses TRBV6-5 and TRBJ2-5, with D tentatively TRBD2 (5 bases). Germline values: CDR1 MNHEY, CDR2 SVGAGI. Between the trimmed V and J ends, which lost 6 bases and 5 bases, there was a span of 16 bases. The CDR3 extends over 14 amino acids. DNA of the CDR3: TGTGCCAGCAGAGACGGCCCACGCGGGGAGACCCAGTACTTC. This encodes CASRDGPRGETQYF.